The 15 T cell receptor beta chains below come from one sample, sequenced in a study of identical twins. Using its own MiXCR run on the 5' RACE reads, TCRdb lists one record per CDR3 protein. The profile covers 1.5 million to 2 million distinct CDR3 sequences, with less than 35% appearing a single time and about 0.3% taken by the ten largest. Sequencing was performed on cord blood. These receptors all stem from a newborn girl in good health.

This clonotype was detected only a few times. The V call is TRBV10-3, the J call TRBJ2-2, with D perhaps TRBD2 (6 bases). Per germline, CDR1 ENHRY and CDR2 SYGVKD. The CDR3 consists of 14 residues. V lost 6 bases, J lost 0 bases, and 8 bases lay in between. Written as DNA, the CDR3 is TGTGCCATCAGAGCGGGCGCGAACACCGGGGAGCTGTTTTTT. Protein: CAIRAGANTGELFF.

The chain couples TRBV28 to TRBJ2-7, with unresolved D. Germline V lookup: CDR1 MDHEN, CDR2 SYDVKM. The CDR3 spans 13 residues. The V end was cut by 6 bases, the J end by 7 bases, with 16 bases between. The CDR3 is CASSPLPTDEQYF. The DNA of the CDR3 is TGTGCCAGCAGCCCACTACCGACGGATGAGCAGTACTTC.

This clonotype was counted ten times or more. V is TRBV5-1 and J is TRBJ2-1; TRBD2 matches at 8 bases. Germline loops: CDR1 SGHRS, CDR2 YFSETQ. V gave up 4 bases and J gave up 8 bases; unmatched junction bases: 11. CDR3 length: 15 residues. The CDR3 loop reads CASSSSGGLWDEQFF. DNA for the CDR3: TGCGCCAGCAGCAGTTCGGGGGGGCTTTGGGATGAGCAGTTCTTC.

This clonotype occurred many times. CDR3 nucleotides: TGTGCCAGCGGGTGGGATCGCGAGCAGTACTTC. It yields the protein CASGWDREQYF. The chain joins TRBV27 to TRBJ2-7, with D uncertain. This CDR3 region has 11 residues. The germline V gene has CDR1 MNHEY and CDR2 SMNVEV (reference sequence). The V end was cut by 8 bases, the J end by 6 bases, with 11 bases between.

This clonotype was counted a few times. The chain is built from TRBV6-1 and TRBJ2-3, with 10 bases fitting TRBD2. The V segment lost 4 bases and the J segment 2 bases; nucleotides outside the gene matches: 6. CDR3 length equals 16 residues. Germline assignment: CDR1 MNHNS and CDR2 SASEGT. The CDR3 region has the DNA TGTGCCAGCAGTGCGACTAGCGGGTCCAACACAGATACGCAGTATTTT. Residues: CASSATSGSNTDTQYF.

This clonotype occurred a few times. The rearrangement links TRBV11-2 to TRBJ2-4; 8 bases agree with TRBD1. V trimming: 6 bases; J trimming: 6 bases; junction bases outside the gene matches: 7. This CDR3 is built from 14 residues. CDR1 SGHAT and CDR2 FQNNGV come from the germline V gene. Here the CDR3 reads CASRETGAGNIQYF. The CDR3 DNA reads TGTGCCAGCAGGGAGACAGGGGCGGGAAACATTCAGTACTTC.

CDR3 DNA: TGTGCCACCAGGGAGGAGAACACCGGGGAGCTGTTTTTT. Amino acid sequence: CATREENTGELFF. The genes are TRBV2 and TRBJ2-2; the D gene is possibly TRBD2 (6 bases). The CDR3 covers 13 residues. Germline-derived CDR1 and CDR2 are SNHLY and FYNNEI. The V end was cut by 10 bases, the J end by 1 base, with 10 bases between.

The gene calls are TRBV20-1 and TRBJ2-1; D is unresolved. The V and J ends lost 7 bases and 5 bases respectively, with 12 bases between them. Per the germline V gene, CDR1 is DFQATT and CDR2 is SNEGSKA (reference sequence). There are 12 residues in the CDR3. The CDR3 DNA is TGCAGTGGCCCAAGGACGCACAATGAGCAGTTCTTC. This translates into CSGPRTHNEQFF.

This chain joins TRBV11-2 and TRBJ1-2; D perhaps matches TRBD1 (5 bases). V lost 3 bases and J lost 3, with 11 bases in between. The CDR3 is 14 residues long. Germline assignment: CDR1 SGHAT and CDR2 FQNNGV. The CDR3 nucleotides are TGTGCCAGCAGCTTCGTAGACAGTTACTATGGCTACACCTTC. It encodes CASSFVDSYYGYTF.

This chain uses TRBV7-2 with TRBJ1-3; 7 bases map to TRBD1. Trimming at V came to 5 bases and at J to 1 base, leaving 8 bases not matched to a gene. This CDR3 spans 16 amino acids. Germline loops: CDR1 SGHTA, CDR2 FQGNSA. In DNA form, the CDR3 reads TGTGCCAGCAGCACCGACAGGGTCCGGTCTGGAAACACCATATATTTT. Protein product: CASSTDRVRSGNTIYF.

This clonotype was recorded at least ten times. The CDR3 DNA reads TGCAGCGTTGAAACAGTGTCTAACTATGGCTACACCTTC. Amino acid sequence: CSVETVSNYGYTF. The chain carries TRBV29-1 and TRBJ1-2; D call uncertain. CDR3 length equals 13 residues. Germline values: CDR1 SQVTM, CDR2 ANQGSEA. Deletions cut 2 bases from V and 0 bases from J, with 7 bases between. The variable domain in full, with the rest retrieved from reference TRBV29-1 and TRBJ1-2, is SAVISQKPSRDICQRGTSLTIQCQVDSQVTMMFWYRQQPGQSLTLIATANQGSEATYESGFVIDKFPISRPNLTFSTLTVSNMSPEDSSIYLCSVETVSNYGYTFGSGTRLTVV.

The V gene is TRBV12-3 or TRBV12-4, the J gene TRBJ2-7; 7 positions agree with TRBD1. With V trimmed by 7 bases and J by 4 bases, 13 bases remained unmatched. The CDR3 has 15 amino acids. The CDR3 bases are TGTGCCAGCACCCTATCCGAGACAGGGCCTTACGAGCAGTACTTC. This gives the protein CASTLSETGPYEQYF.

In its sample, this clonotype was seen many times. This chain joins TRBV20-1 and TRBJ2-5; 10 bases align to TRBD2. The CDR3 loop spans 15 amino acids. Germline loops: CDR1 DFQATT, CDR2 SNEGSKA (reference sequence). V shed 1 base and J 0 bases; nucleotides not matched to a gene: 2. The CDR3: CSARGTSGNQETQYF. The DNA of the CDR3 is TGCAGTGCTAGAGGGACTAGCGGTAACCAAGAGACCCAGTACTTC.

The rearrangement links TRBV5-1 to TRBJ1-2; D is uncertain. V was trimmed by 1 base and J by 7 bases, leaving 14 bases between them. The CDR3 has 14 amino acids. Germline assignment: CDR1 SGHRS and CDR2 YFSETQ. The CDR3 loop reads CASSLSSAFSGYTF. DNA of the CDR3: TGCGCCAGCAGCTTGAGTTCCGCATTCTCTGGCTACACCTTC.

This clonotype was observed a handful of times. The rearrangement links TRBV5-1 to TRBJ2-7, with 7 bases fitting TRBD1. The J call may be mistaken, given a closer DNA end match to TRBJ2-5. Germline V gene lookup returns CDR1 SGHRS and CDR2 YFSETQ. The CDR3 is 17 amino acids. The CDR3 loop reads CASSLTGQFTPIGTQYF. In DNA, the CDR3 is TGCGCCAGCAGCTTGACGGGACAGTTCACTCCAATAGGGACCCAGTACTTC.